The rows below give T cell receptor beta chains drawn from one sample of a study of early T cells in non-severe SARS-CoV-2 infection. TCRdb recomputed calls from the 5' RACE reads with MiXCR, one row per CDR3 protein. The repertoire holds 30,000 to 35,000 distinct CDR3 sequences, with 4.7% as singletons. Material for sequencing was whole blood. The source of these receptors is an adult who was a healthcare worker with PCR-confirmed SARS-CoV-2 infection or an uninfected control (not recorded which). Each CDR3 is given with its conserved first and last residue. A D gene is named only where the DNA matches it firmly. Size values are once, few and many counts, or a class for expanded clones, and some rows have none.

CDR3nt,CDR3aa,j_gene,d_gene,v_gene,len,abundance
TGTGCCAGCAGCGCCTTGGGGCCGGGGAACACTGAAGCTTTCTTT,CASSALGPGNTEAFF,TRBJ1-1,.,TRBV6-6,15,many
TGTGCCAGCAGCTTGGTTTCACCTGGGAATGAGCAGTTCTTC,CASSLVSPGNEQFF,TRBJ2-1,.,TRBV5-4,14,medium-sized
TGTGCCAGCGGGGTAGCCAAAAACATTCAGTACTTC,CASGVAKNIQYF,TRBJ2-4,.,TRBV7-8,12,.
TGCGCCAGCAGCTTGGGGCAGTTCTACGAGCAGTACTTC,CASSLGQFYEQYF,TRBJ2-7,.,TRBV5-1,13,few
TGTGCCAGCAGCCAAGGTAGCGGGGGGTTGCAAGAGACCCAGTACTTC,CASSQGSGGLQETQYF,TRBJ2-5,TRBD2,TRBV14,16,.
TGCAGTGCTATGCGGACAGGGTTATACGAGCAGTACTTC,CSAMRTGLYEQYF,TRBJ2-7,TRBD1,TRBV20-1,13,many
TGTGCCAGCAGCTTACAGGCCAGTGCCTCTGGAAACACCATATATTTT,CASSLQASASGNTIYF,TRBJ1-3,.,TRBV7-2,16,many
TGTGCCAGCAGCTTACTGGCTAGCGGGGGACGAGAGCAGTACTTC,CASSLLASGGREQYF,TRBJ2-7,TRBD2,TRBV11-2,15,many
TGTGCCAGCAGCTTAGGACAGGTGAAAACTCGGGAGTTCTTC,CASSLGQVKTREFF,TRBJ2-1,TRBD1,TRBV5-8,14,many
TGCAGCGTTGTTTACAGCAAAGATCAGCCCCAGCATTTT,CSVVYSKDQPQHF,TRBJ1-5,.,TRBV29-1,13,.
TGTGCCACGACCGGGACAGTATACAATGAGCAGTTCTTC,CATTGTVYNEQFF,TRBJ2-1,TRBD1,TRBV7-9,13,many
TGTGCCAGCAGTAGAACAGGGGGTGCAAACGAGCAGTACTTC,CASSRTGGANEQYF,TRBJ2-7,TRBD1,TRBV28,14,few
TGCGCCAGCAGCCAAGATAATACAGGGACCTACGAGCAGTACTTC,CASSQDNTGTYEQYF,TRBJ2-7,.,TRBV4-3,15,many
TGTGCCAGCAACACCCGGAGCGGCAATGAGCAGTTCTTC,CASNTRSGNEQFF,TRBJ2-1,.,TRBV7-2,13,many
TGTGCCAGTAACCTTGGGGTAGAGACCCAGTACTTC,CASNLGVETQYF,TRBJ2-5,.,TRBV5-5,12,few
TGTGCCAGCACCTATGGACCCTCTGGAAACACCATATATTTT,CASTYGPSGNTIYF,TRBJ1-3,.,TRBV28,14,.
TGTGCCAGCAGACTAGCGGGGGGGCCCGGGACGCAGTATTTT,CASRLAGGPGTQYF,TRBJ2-3,TRBD2,TRBV6-4,14,many
TGTGCCAGCAGCTTGGACATCCTTGGCTACACCTTC,CASSLDILGYTF,TRBJ1-2,.,TRBV7-9,12,many
TGTGCCAGCAGGGAAAAGGGGGGTCACAATGAGCAGTTCTTC,CASREKGGHNEQFF,TRBJ2-1,.,TRBV5-4,14,many
TGCGCCAGCAGCTTGGGATCCAGGGATAATGAGCAGTTCTTC,CASSLGSRDNEQFF,TRBJ2-1,.,TRBV5-1,14,many
TGTGCCAGCTCACCAGGCAGACAAGAGACCCAGTACTTC,CASSPGRQETQYF,TRBJ2-5,.,TRBV18,13,many
TGTGCCAGCAGCAAAGGTCGACGAAATGAAAAACTGTTTTTT,CASSKGRRNEKLFF,TRBJ1-4,.,TRBV21-1,14,many